These 28 T cell receptor beta chains were all obtained from the same sample, sequenced in a study of identical twins. Using its own MiXCR run on the 5' RACE reads, TCRdb lists one record per CDR3 protein. The sample lists 400,000 to 500,000 distinct CDR3 sequences, around 18% occurring once. The material sequenced was naive T cells sorted from blood. The receptors derive from a man in his fifties or sixties in good health.

This clonotype was found many times. The V call is TRBV5-1, the J call TRBJ2-1; D unresolved. V was shortened by 0 bases and J by 6 bases, with 16 bases between the two germline ends. Germline V gene lookup returns CDR1 SGHRS and CDR2 YFSETQ. The CDR3 extends over 16 amino acids. The CDR3 region is CASSLASRTGLNEQFF. DNA of the CDR3: TGCGCCAGCAGCTTGGCCTCACGGACGGGCCTCAATGAGCAGTTCTTC.

This clonotype was found a few times. V usage is TRBV20-1 and J usage is TRBJ1-6; D is uncertain. Germline values: CDR1 DFQATT, CDR2 SNEGSKA (reference sequence). V was clipped by 3 bases and J by 4 bases, with 10 bases between them. The CDR3 extends over 14 amino acids. CDR3 sequence (DNA): TGCAGTGCTAGGAGGCAGGAGTATAATTCACCCCTCCACTTT. Translating gives CSARRQEYNSPLHF.

This clonotype was picked up a small number of times. The chain couples TRBV6-2 or TRBV6-3 to TRBJ2-5; D unresolved. Germline lookup yields CDR1 MNHEY and CDR2 SVGEGT. Trimming stripped 7 bases from V and 0 bases from J, with 15 bases between. CDR3 length: 15 residues. The CDR3 DNA follows: TGTGCCAGCACCCCTACCAAGATAAACCAAGAGACCCAGTACTTC. It is translated as CASTPTKINQETQYF.

This clonotype has more than one count but fewer than ten. The chain combines TRBV5-1 with TRBJ2-5; 9 bases line up with TRBD2. The CDR3 contains 16 residues. The ends lost 7 bases at V and 4 bases at J; junction bases unmatched: 14. Germline CDR1 reads SGHRS; CDR2 reads YFSETQ. The CDR3 loop is CASGGSAGGQGETQYF. The CDR3 DNA reads TGCGCCAGCGGGGGATCGGCGGGGGGGCAAGGAGAGACCCAGTACTTC.

This clonotype was found a few times. This chain links TRBV29-1 with TRBJ2-7; the match to TRBD1 covers 9 bases. Germline lookup yields CDR1 SQVTM and CDR2 ANQGSEA. Trimming at V came to 5 bases and at J to 2 bases, leaving 10 bases not matched to a gene. This CDR3 region has 15 residues. CDR3 loop: CSVTSRQGGPYEQYF. The CDR3 DNA reads TGCAGCGTTACCTCCAGACAGGGGGGGCCCTACGAGCAGTACTTC.

This clonotype came up many times. This chain uses TRBV6-2 or TRBV6-3 with TRBJ1-2; 7 bases match TRBD1. The CDR3 spans 13 residues. The trim removed 8 bases at V and 4 bases at J, leaving 7 bases unmatched. The germline V gene encodes CDR1 MNHEY and CDR2 SVGEGT. CDR3: CASATTGPYGYTF. The DNA of the CDR3 is TGTGCCAGCGCCACGACAGGGCCCTATGGCTACACCTTC.

In this sample, this clonotype turned up a few times. The chain employs TRBV27 and TRBJ1-6, with D possibly matching TRBD1 (5 bases). Germline-derived CDR1 and CDR2 are MNHEY and SMNVEV (reference sequence). Trimming left V 3 bases short and J 7 bases short, with 13 bases between. CDR3 length equals 15 residues. This CDR3 is CASSLVWQGNSPLHF. DNA of the CDR3: TGTGCCAGCAGTTTGGTCTGGCAGGGAAATTCACCCCTCCACTTT.

The genes are TRBV7-2 and TRBJ2-1; either TRBD1 or TRBD2 may supply D (5 bases each). The CDR3 runs 15 residues. With 3 bases removed from V and 7 bases from J, the gap between germline ends came to 16 bases. CDR1 and CDR2 from the germline V gene are SGHTA and FQGNSA. CDR3 sequence: CASSLTDATGNEQFF. CDR3 bases: TGTGCCAGCAGCTTGACAGATGCGACGGGAAATGAGCAGTTCTTC.

This chain uses TRBV5-1 with TRBJ2-7; maybe TRBD1 (6 bases). Germline CDR1 and CDR2: SGHRS and YFSETQ. Trimming left V 0 bases short and J 0 bases short, with 10 bases between. This CDR3 region has 15 residues. The CDR3 DNA follows: TGCGCCAGCAGCTTGGGTGGGACACACTCCTACGAGCAGTACTTC. This encodes CASSLGGTHSYEQYF.

V gene TRBV7-6 combines with J gene TRBJ2-5; D tentatively fits TRBD1 or TRBD2 (5 bases each). Germline V gives CDR1 SGHVS, CDR2 FNYEAQ. This CDR3 comprises 16 residues. The V end was cut by 1 base, the J end by 5 bases, with 17 bases between. This CDR3 reads CASSLGGGPVKETQYF. Here the CDR3 DNA reads TGTGCCAGCAGCTTAGGGGGCGGGCCGGTGAAGGAGACCCAGTACTTC.

This clonotype appeared many times. The chain combines TRBV5-1 with TRBJ2-1, with TRBD2 matching 7 bases. Germline values: CDR1 SGHRS, CDR2 YFSETQ. With 0 bases clipped from V and 2 bases from J, the junction kept 5 bases outside the gene matches. This CDR3 contains 16 residues. DNA for the CDR3: TGCGCCAGCAGCTTGGCCTCTAGCGGAGCCTACAATGAGCAGTTCTTC. This translates into CASSLASSGAYNEQFF.

This clonotype has ten or more counts. V usage is TRBV20-1 and J usage is TRBJ2-3, with 12 bases fitting TRBD2. Germline CDR1 DFQATT, CDR2 SNEGSKA (reference sequence). This CDR3 has 13 residues. J was trimmed by 5 bases and V by 7 bases; bases with no gene match: 4. CDR3 amino acids: CSDKLAGGDTQYF. Here the CDR3 DNA reads TGCAGTGACAAACTAGCGGGGGGAGATACGCAGTATTTT.

Many counts were recorded for this clonotype. V gene TRBV20-1 combines with J gene TRBJ2-2; D assignment may be TRBD1 or TRBD2 (5 bases each). Trimming stripped 6 bases from V and 7 bases from J, with 15 bases between. This CDR3 has 13 amino acids. Germline CDR1 and CDR2: DFQATT and SNEGSKA (reference sequence). The DNA for the CDR3 is TGCAGTGCGTCACGCAGGGACGACGGGGAGCTGTTTTTT. The encoded protein is CSASRRDDGELFF.

This clonotype was picked up many times. The chain combines TRBV4-3 with TRBJ2-2; the D gene is possibly TRBD1 (6 bases). Per the germline V gene, CDR1 is LGHNA and CDR2 is YSLEER. V lost 6 bases to trimming and J lost 1 base, with 9 bases between them. This CDR3 spans 14 amino acids. This chain's CDR3 is CASRSGQNTGELFF. CDR3 nucleotides: TGCGCCAGCAGGTCGGGACAGAACACCGGGGAGCTGTTTTTT.

The gene calls are TRBV20-1 and TRBJ1-6; TRBD1 might be the D (5 bases). V was trimmed by 5 bases and J by 7 bases, leaving 12 bases between them. This CDR3 comprises 13 residues. CDR1 is DFQATT and CDR2 is SNEGSKA in the germline V gene (reference sequence). DNA for the CDR3: TGCAGTGCTCAGGACAATAACAATTCACCCCTCCACTTT. This encodes CSAQDNNNSPLHF.

The CDR3 reads CASRSFGVYNTEAFF. Here the CDR3 DNA reads TGTGCCAGCAGATCTTTCGGGGTCTACAACACTGAAGCTTTCTTT. J is TRBJ1-1 and V is TRBV28; D call uncertain. CDR3 length: 15 amino acids. Germline assignment: CDR1 MDHEN and CDR2 SYDVKM. Trimming cost V 6 bases and J 2 bases, with 16 bases left between them.

The sample holds many counts of this clonotype. V usage is TRBV3-1 and J usage is TRBJ2-2, with unresolved D. Germline V gene data show CDR1 as LGHDT and CDR2 as YNNKEL (reference sequence). The length of the CDR3 is 13 residues. V was cut by 1 base and J by 7 bases, with 7 bases left in between. CDR3 bases: TGTGCCAGCAGCCAAGTGTCGGGCGGGGAGCTGTTTTTT. This gives the protein CASSQVSGGELFF. Complete variable domain (other parts from reference TRBV3-1 and TRBJ2-2): DTAVSQTPKYLVTQMGNDKSIKCEQNLGHDTMYWYKQDSKKFLKIMFSYNNKELIINETVPNRFSPKSPDKAHLNLHINSLELGDSAVYFCASSQVSGGELFFGEGSRLTVL.

V and J are TRBV20-1 and TRBJ2-7, with D unresolved. This CDR3 has 14 residues. V lost 3 bases and J 2 bases, leaving 14 bases between the germline ends. Germline CDR1 reads DFQATT; CDR2 reads SNEGSKA (reference sequence). CDR3 nucleotides: TGCAGTGCTAGTTTTACGATACTCACCTACGAGCAGTACTTC. Its protein is CSASFTILTYEQYF.

The rearrangement uses TRBV5-6 and TRBJ2-1, with 13 nucleotides matching TRBD2. The V gene end was trimmed by 5 bases and the J gene end by 5 bases; junction bases not matched to a gene: 10. The CDR3 contains 17 residues. Germline loops: CDR1 SGHDT, CDR2 YYEEEE. The CDR3 protein is CASRPTSGRSWDNEQFF. The DNA of the CDR3 is TGTGCCAGCAGGCCGACTAGCGGGAGGTCTTGGGACAATGAGCAGTTCTTC. The full variable domain, with the rest looked up from reference TRBV5-6 and TRBJ2-1, is DAGVTQSPTHLIKTRGQQVTLRCSPKSGHDTVSWYQQALGQGPQFIFQYYEEEERQRGNFPDRFSGHQFPNYSSELNVNALLLGDSALYLCASRPTSGRSWDNEQFFGPGTRLTVL.

The chain has TRBV7-2 and TRBJ2-1, with 8 bases matching TRBD1. The germline CDR1 and CDR2 sequences are SGHTA and FQGNSA. CDR3 length equals 14 residues. V gave up 4 bases and J gave up 8 bases; unmatched junction bases: 7. CDR3 bases: TGTGCCAGCAGCTACGACAGGGGCGCAGATGAGCAGTTCTTC. It specifies CASSYDRGADEQFF.

CDR3 coding DNA: TGCGCCAGCACCACCGAGGCGCGTTTGAGCACAGATACGCAGTATTTT. Residues: CASTTEARLSTDTQYF. The rearrangement links TRBV5-1 to TRBJ2-3, with no clear D. V lost 6 bases and J 0 bases, leaving 17 bases between the germline ends. In germline, CDR1 is SGHRS, CDR2 YFSETQ. This CDR3 has 16 residues.

This clonotype was detected a few times. This sequence joins TRBV28 and TRBJ2-7, with D perhaps TRBD2 (5 bases). V lost 6 bases, J lost 0 bases, and 9 bases lay in between. Germline lookup yields CDR1 MDHEN and CDR2 SYDVKM. The CDR3 contains 13 residues. The CDR3 coding sequence is TGTGCCAGCAGCGGGATTAACTCCTACGAGCAGTACTTC. This sequence encodes CASSGINSYEQYF.

V gene TRBV14 combines with J gene TRBJ2-5; D is unclear. Trimming shortened V by 5 bases and J by 5 bases, and 6 bases separated the two germline ends. This CDR3 has 11 amino acids. The germline gives CDR1 SGHDN, CDR2 FVKESK. This CDR3 is CASSAYETQYF. The CDR3, as DNA: TGTGCCAGCAGCGCCTACGAGACCCAGTACTTC. The entire variable domain, with the rest obtained from reference TRBV14 and TRBJ2-5, is as follows: EAGVTQFPSHSVIEKGQTVTLRCDPISGHDNLYWYRRVMGKEIKFLLHFVKESKQDESGMPNNRFLAERTGGTYSTLKVQPAELEDSGVYFCASSAYETQYFGPGTRLLVL.

This clonotype has a count of ten or more. The chain is built from TRBV27 and TRBJ2-2; D possibly corresponds to TRBD1 (6 bases). This CDR3 comprises 17 residues. Germline V CDR1 and CDR2: MNHEY, SMNVEV (reference sequence). V lost 2 bases to trimming and J lost 4 bases, with 17 bases between them. CDR3 protein: CASSLAGGIRGTGELFF. As DNA, the CDR3 is TGTGCCAGCAGTTTAGCTGGGGGCATCAGAGGCACCGGGGAGCTGTTTTTT.

This clonotype has a count of ten or more. The V gene is TRBV5-1, the J gene TRBJ2-2, with D perhaps matching TRBD1 (5 bases). V shed 0 bases and J shed 10 bases, with 13 bases lying between them. Looked up from germline, CDR1 is SGHRS and CDR2 is YFSETQ. This CDR3 is built from 14 residues. The CDR3 DNA reads as TGCGCCAGCAGCTTGGAGATTGGGGCATCGGAGCTGTTTTTT. Protein sequence: CASSLEIGASELFF.

This clonotype was counted ten times or more. The genes are TRBV6-5 and TRBJ2-2; 14 nucleotides match TRBD2. The CDR3 is 16 amino acids. Germline V CDR1 and CDR2: MNHEY, SVGAGI. The J segment lost 7 bases and the V segment lost 4 bases, leaving 5 bases of the junction unmatched. The CDR3 here is CASSSTGLAGVGELFF. The CDR3 bases are TGTGCCAGCAGTTCAACGGGACTAGCGGGAGTCGGGGAGCTGTTTTTT.

This clonotype was detected ten times or more. This rearrangement joins TRBV9 to TRBJ2-1; a weak D match, TRBD2 (7 bases). The CDR3 runs 17 residues. Trimming left V 3 bases short and J 7 bases short, with 23 bases between. Germline V gene lookup returns CDR1 SGDLS and CDR2 YYNGEE. CDR3: CASSAAFWEGEVNEQFF. CDR3 in DNA: TGTGCCAGCAGCGCCGCCTTCTGGGAGGGGGAGGTTAATGAGCAGTTCTTC. The full variable domain, with the rest looked up from reference TRBV9 and TRBJ2-1, is DSGVTQTPKHLITATGQRVTLRCSPRSGDLSVYWYQQSLDQGLQFLIQYYNGEERAKGNILERFSAQQFPDLHSELNLSSLELGDSALYFCASSAAFWEGEVNEQFFGPGTRLTVL.

This clonotype turned up a few times. The V and J genes are TRBV12-3 or TRBV12-4 and TRBJ2-1; the D gene is possibly TRBD2 (5 bases). V gave up 6 bases and J gave up 8 bases, with 20 bases separating them. The CDR3 runs to 15 residues. The CDR3 sequence is CASRPLGLGNHEQFF. The CDR3 coding sequence is TGTGCCAGCAGACCTCTCGGACTGGGAAACCATGAGCAGTTCTTC.